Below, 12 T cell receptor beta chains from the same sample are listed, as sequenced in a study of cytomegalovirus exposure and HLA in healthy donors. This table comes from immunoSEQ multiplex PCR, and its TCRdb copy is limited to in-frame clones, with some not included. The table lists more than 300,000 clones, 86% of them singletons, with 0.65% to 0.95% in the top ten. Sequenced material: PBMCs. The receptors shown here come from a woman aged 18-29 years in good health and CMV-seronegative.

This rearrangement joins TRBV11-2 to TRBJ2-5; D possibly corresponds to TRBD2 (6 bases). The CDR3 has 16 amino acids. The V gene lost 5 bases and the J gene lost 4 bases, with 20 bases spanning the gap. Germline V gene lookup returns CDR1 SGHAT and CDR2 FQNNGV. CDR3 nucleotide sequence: TGTGCCAGCAGCGCTCGAATCCGGGAGCTCCGAGAGACCCAGTACTTC. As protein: CASSARIRELRETQYF.

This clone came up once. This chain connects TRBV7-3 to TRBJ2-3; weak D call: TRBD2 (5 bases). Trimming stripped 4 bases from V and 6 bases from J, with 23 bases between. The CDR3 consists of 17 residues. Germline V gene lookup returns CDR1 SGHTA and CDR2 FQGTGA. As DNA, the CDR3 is TGTGCCAGCAGCTCCCAAGACCGGGGAGTGGAGGTTGATACGCAGTATTTT. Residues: CASSSQDRGVEVDTQYF. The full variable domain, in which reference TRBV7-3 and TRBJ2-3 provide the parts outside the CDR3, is GAGVSQTPSNKVTEKGKYVELRCDPISGHTALYWYRQSLGQGPEFLIYFQGTGAADDSGLPNDRFFAVRPEGSVSTLKIQRTERGDSAVYLCASSSQDRGVEVDTQYFGPGTRLTVL.

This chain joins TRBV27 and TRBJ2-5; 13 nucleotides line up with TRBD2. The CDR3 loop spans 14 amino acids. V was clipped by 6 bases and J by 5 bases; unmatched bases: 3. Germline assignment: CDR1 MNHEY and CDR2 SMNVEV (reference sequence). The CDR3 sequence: CASRGLAGPETQYF. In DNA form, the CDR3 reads TGTGCCAGCAGGGGACTAGCGGGACCGGAGACCCAGTACTTC.

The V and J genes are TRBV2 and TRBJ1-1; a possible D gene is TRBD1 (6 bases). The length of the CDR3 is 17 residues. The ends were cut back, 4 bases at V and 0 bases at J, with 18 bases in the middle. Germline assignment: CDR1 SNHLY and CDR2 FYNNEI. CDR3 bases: TGTGCCAGCAGTGTTCCTAGGTCAGGGGCGGTGAACACTGAAGCTTTCTTT. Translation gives CASSVPRSGAVNTEAFF.

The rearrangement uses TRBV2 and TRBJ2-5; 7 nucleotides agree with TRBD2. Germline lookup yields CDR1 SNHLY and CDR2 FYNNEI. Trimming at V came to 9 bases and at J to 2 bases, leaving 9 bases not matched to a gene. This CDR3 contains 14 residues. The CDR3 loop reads CASRREAKQETQYF. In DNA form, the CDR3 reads TGTGCCAGTCGCCGGGAGGCGAAACAAGAGACCCAGTACTTC.

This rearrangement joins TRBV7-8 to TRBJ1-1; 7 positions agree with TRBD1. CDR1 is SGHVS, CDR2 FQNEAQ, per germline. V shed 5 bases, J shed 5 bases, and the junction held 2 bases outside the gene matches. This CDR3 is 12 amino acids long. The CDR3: CASSVTGTEAFF. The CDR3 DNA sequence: TGTGCCAGCAGCGTGACAGGGACTGAAGCTTTCTTT.

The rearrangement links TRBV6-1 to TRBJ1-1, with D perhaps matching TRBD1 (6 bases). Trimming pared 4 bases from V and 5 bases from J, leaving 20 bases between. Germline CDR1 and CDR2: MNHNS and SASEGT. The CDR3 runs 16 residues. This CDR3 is CASSARKGVVGTEAFF. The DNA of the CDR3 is TGTGCCAGCAGTGCTCGTAAGGGGGTGGTAGGAACTGAAGCTTTCTTT.

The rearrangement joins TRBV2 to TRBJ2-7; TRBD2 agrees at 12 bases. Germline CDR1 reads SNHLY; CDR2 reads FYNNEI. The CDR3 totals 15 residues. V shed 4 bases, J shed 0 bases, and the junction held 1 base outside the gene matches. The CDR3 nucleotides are TGTGCCAGCAGTGGGACTAGCGGGGACTCCTACGAGCAGTACTTC. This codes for CASSGTSGDSYEQYF.

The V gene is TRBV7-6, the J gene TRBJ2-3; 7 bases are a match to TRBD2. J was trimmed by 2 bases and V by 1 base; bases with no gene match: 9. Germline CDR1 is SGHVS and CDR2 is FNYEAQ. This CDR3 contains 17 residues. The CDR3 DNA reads TGTGCCAGCAGCTTAGGATACGCGGGGAGGGACACAGATACGCAGTATTTT. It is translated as CASSLGYAGRDTDTQYF. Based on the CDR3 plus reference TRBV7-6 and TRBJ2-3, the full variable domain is GAGVSQSPRYKVTKRGQDVALRCDPISGHVSLYWYRQALGQGPEFLTYFNYEAQQDKSGLPNDRFSAERPEGSISTLTIQRTEQRDSAMYRCASSLGYAGRDTDTQYFGPGTRLTVL.

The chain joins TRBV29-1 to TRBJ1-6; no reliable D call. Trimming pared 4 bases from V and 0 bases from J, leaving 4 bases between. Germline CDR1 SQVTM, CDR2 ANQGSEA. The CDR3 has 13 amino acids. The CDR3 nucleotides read TGCAGCGTTGCCAGCTCCTATAATTCACCCCTCCACTTT. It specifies CSVASSYNSPLHF.

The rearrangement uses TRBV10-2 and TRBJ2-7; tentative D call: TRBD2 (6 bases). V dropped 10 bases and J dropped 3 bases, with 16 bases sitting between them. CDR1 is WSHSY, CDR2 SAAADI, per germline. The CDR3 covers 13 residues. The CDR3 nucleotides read TGCGCCACCACCGGGACTGTGGGCTACGAGCAGTACTTC. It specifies CATTGTVGYEQYF.

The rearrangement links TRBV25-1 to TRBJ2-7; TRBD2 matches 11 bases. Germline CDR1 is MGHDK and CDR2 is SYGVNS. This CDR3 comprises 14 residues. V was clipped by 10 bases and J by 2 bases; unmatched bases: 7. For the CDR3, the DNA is TGTGCCACGACCTCTAGCGGGAGGCCCTACGAGCAGTACTTC. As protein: CATTSSGRPYEQYF.